One and the same sample provided the 19 T cell receptor beta chains below, sequenced in a study of Graves' ophthalmopathy and Graves' hyperthyroidism. RNA served as the template for amplifying TCR beta CDR3 regions. An opening RT-PCR round employed HTBI primers and preceded a second-round multiplex PCR. TCRdb processed the multiplex PCR reads anew with MiXCR; each CDR3 protein has one entry. The sample gives over 650,000 distinct CDR3 sequences, roughly 41% of which show up once; 3.3% is in the top ten. Sequences were obtained from peripheral blood. The receptor source for this set is an adult man with Graves' ophthalmopathy.

This clonotype has a count of ten or more. The V call is TRBV19, the J call TRBJ1-5, with D possibly being TRBD1 (6 bases). V lost 2 bases, J lost 1 base, and 15 bases lay in between. The germline gives CDR1 LNHDA, CDR2 SQIVND (reference sequence). The CDR3 sequence is 17 residues long. The CDR3 is CASSIIWTARSNQPQHF. The CDR3, as DNA: TGTGCCAGTAGTATAATATGGACAGCTCGGAGCAATCAGCCCCAGCATTTT.

The chain couples TRBV6-6 to TRBJ1-1; D remains unclear. Looked up from germline, CDR1 is MNHNY and CDR2 is SVGAGI (reference sequence). Deletions cut 4 bases from V and 6 bases from J, with 15 bases between. The length of the CDR3 is 14 residues. The CDR3, as DNA: TGTGCCAGCAGTTTATCTGTCGGTGGGTCTGAAGCTTTCTTT. Encoded protein: CASSLSVGGSEAFF.

This chain links TRBV19 with TRBJ1-1, with D perhaps TRBD1 (5 bases). V was clipped by 9 bases and J by 3 bases, with 20 bases between them. CDR3 length: 15 residues. Germline V gives CDR1 LNHDA, CDR2 SQIVND (reference sequence). The CDR3 protein is CASMPRESMYTEAFF. The CDR3 nucleotides are TGTGCCAGCATGCCCAGGGAGTCCATGTACACTGAAGCTTTCTTT.

This chain connects TRBV7-9 to TRBJ2-7; the D gene is possibly TRBD2 (6 bases). V was clipped by 4 bases and J by 6 bases, with 16 bases between them. Germline V gene data show CDR1 as SEHNR and CDR2 as FQNEAQ (reference sequence). The CDR3 length is 14 residues. The CDR3: CASSSQRKEGEQYF. CDR3 nucleotides: TGTGCCAGCAGCTCCCAGCGGAAGGAGGGCGAGCAGTACTTC.

Concerning this clonotype itself: This may be a read error: a much more frequent sequence differs by one nucleotide. The chain combines TRBV12-3 or TRBV12-4 with TRBJ1-4; D may be TRBD1 (6 bases). The ends were cut back, 3 bases at V and 3 bases at J, with 11 bases in the middle. The CDR3 totals 15 residues. The CDR3 region is CASSLLTGPNEKLFF. The CDR3 DNA reads as TGTGCCAGCAGTTTGCTGACAGGACCTAATGAAAAACTGTTTTTT.

The V and J genes are TRBV7-8 and TRBJ1-3; D gene uncertain. Trimming shortened V by 3 bases and J by 4 bases, and 10 bases separated the two germline ends. Germline CDR1 and CDR2: SGHVS and FQNEAQ. The CDR3 has 14 amino acids. The CDR3 loop reads CASSLTVWGNTIYF. CDR3 DNA: TGTGCCAGCAGCTTGACCGTCTGGGGAAACACCATATATTTT.

The chain joins TRBV30 to TRBJ1-5; D is possibly TRBD1 (5 bases). This CDR3 contains 14 residues. From germline, CDR1 is GTSNPN and CDR2 SVGIG (reference sequence). V dropped 3 bases and J dropped 7 bases, with 16 bases sitting between them. This CDR3 is CAWSIQGGRQPQHF. As DNA, the CDR3 is TGTGCCTGGAGCATTCAGGGCGGTCGACAGCCCCAGCATTTT.

The V gene is TRBV5-1, the J gene TRBJ2-2, with 11 bases fitting TRBD2. With V trimmed by 7 bases and J by 2 bases, 7 bases remained unmatched. The CDR3 sequence is 16 residues long. From germline, CDR1 is SGHRS and CDR2 YFSETQ. The CDR3: CASVPLAGANTGELFF. Here the CDR3 DNA reads TGCGCCAGCGTCCCACTAGCGGGAGCAAACACCGGGGAGCTGTTTTTT.

V gene TRBV7-8 combines with J gene TRBJ1-3; D is ambiguous. V was cut by 2 bases and J by 0 bases, with 20 bases left in between. Germline CDR1 is SGHVS and CDR2 is FQNEAQ. This CDR3 region has 19 residues. CDR3 protein: CASSLTRTGLESSGNTIYF. The CDR3 nucleotides are TGTGCCAGCAGCTTAACCCGGACTGGTCTCGAGAGCTCTGGAAACACCATATATTTT.

The chain carries TRBV6-1 and TRBJ1-2; possibly TRBD1 for D (6 bases). Germline CDR1 and CDR2: MNHNS and SASEGT. The V end was cut by 0 bases, the J end by 2 bases, with 13 bases between. The CDR3 sequence is 16 residues long. This CDR3 reads CASSEASGGPNYGYTF. CDR3 sequence (DNA): TGTGCCAGCAGTGAAGCGAGCGGGGGGCCAAACTATGGCTACACCTTC.

This sequence joins TRBV4-1 and TRBJ2-3; D is uncertain. The CDR3 consists of 16 residues. Per germline, CDR1 MGHRA and CDR2 YSYEKL. V gave up 0 bases and J gave up 3 bases, with 13 bases separating them. In DNA form, the CDR3 reads TGCGCCAGCAGCCAAGATCTCGGGCGTGGGACAGATACGCAGTATTTT. This codes for CASSQDLGRGTDTQYF.

The chain combines TRBV5-1 with TRBJ1-1, with unresolved D. The CDR3 covers 16 residues. CDR1 SGHRS and CDR2 YFSETQ come from the germline V gene. Trimming cost V 4 bases and J 4 bases, with 20 bases left between them. CDR3 DNA: TGCGCCAGCAGCGTCGTAGGAAGGAGTTTCGGCACTGAAGCTTTCTTT. Its translation: CASSVVGRSFGTEAFF. The variable domain in full, with the rest retrieved from reference TRBV5-1 and TRBJ1-1, is KAGVTQTPRYLIKTRGQQVTLSCSPISGHRSVSWYQQTPGQGLQFLFEYFSETQRNKGNFPGRFSGRQFSNSRSEMNVSTLELGDSALYLCASSVVGRSFGTEAFFGQGTRLTVV.

V gene TRBV6-6 combines with J gene TRBJ1-5, with 10 bases fitting TRBD1. Losses at the gene ends were 8 bases for V and 12 bases for J; bases not matched to a gene: 4. CDR1 and CDR2 (germline): MNHNY, SVGAGI (reference sequence). CDR3 length: 11 residues. The CDR3 coding sequence is TGTGCCAGCGGGACAGGGGTGGTCCAGCATTTT. This translates into CASGTGVVQHF.

The V and J genes are TRBV7-9 and TRBJ2-7; D possibly corresponds to TRBD2 (5 bases). This CDR3 spans 17 amino acids. Germline values: CDR1 SEHNR, CDR2 FQNEAQ (reference sequence). Trimming cost V 5 bases and J 6 bases, with 26 bases left between them. The CDR3 DNA follows: TGTGCCAGCAGCACCGGACCATGGACTCAAAACGCGGGCGAGCAGTACTTC. It specifies CASSTGPWTQNAGEQYF.

This clonotype has a count of ten or more. The chain links TRBV27 to TRBJ1-6; the D gene is possibly TRBD1 (6 bases). Germline V gene lookup returns CDR1 MNHEY and CDR2 SMNVEV (reference sequence). V was shortened by 6 bases and J by 12 bases, with 15 bases between the two germline ends. The CDR3 consists of 13 residues. CDR3 region: CASSPSPQGPLHF. The DNA of the CDR3 is TGTGCCAGCAGCCCCAGCCCACAGGGACCCCTCCACTTT.

The chain uses TRBV11-1 and TRBJ2-5; 9 nucleotides align to TRBD2. Germline V gene data show CDR1 as SGHAT and CDR2 as FQDESV (reference sequence). V shed 4 bases and J 0 bases; nucleotides not matched to a gene: 6. This CDR3 comprises 16 residues. The CDR3 spells CASSSPGTSHQETQYF. In nucleotides, the CDR3 is TGTGCCAGCAGCTCCCCCGGGACTAGCCACCAAGAGACCCAGTACTTC.

This clonotype was found a few times. As DNA, the CDR3 is TGTGCCAGCAGGGTGAAAGGGTCTCATAGCAATCAGCCCCAGCATTTT. It encodes CASRVKGSHSNQPQHF. This rearrangement joins TRBV10-3 to TRBJ1-5; D perhaps matches TRBD1 (5 bases). V was cut by 10 bases and J by 0 bases, with 19 bases left in between. There are 16 residues in the CDR3. From germline, CDR1 is ENHRY and CDR2 SYGVKD.

The sample holds many counts of this clonotype. The chain employs TRBV20-1 and TRBJ1-2, with D hard to call. The ends were cut back, 0 bases at V and 3 bases at J, with 11 bases in the middle. The CDR3 runs 14 residues. Germline V CDR1 and CDR2: DFQATT, SNEGSKA (reference sequence). CDR3 in amino acids: CSARDTRSHYGYTF. In DNA, the CDR3 is TGCAGTGCTAGAGATACCAGGTCTCACTATGGCTACACCTTC.

This clonotype was found a few times. This chain joins TRBV12-5 and TRBJ2-7, with 7 positions matching TRBD1. V was pared by 9 bases and J by 6 bases, with 8 bases of the junction left unmatched. The germline gives CDR1 LGHNT, CDR2 FRNRAP. There are 12 residues in the CDR3. The chain's CDR3 is CARTTGISEQYF. The CDR3 nucleotides are TGTGCTAGAACGACAGGGATTTCCGAGCAGTACTTC. Full variable domain (outside the CDR3, taken from reference TRBV12-5 and TRBJ2-7): DARVTQTPRHKVTEMGQEVTMRCQPILGHNTVFWYRQTMMQGLELLAYFRNRAPLDDSGMPKDRFSAEMPDATLATLKIQPSEPRDSAVYFCARTTGISEQYFGPGTRLTVT.